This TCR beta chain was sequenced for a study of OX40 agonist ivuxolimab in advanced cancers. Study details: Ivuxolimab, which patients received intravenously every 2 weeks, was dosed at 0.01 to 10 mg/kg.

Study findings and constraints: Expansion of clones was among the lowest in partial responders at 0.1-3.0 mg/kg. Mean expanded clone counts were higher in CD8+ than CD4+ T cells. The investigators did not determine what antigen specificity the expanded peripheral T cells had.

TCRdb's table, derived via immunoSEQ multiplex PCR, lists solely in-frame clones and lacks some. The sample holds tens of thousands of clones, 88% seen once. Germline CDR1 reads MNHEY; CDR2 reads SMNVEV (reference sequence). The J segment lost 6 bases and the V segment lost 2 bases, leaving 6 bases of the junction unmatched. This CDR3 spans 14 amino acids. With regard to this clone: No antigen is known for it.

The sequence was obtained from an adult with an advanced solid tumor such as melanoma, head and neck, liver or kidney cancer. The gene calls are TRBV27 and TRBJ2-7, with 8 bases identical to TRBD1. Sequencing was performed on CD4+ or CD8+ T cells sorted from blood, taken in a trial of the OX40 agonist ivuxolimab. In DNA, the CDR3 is TGTGCCAGCAGTTTAGGGACAGGTACCAGCGAGCAGTACTTC. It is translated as CASSLGTGTSEQYF.